Described below is a single T cell receptor beta chain sequence and its context. There is no known antigen for this receptor. Gene names and germline sequences here are the mouse ones. Read data end 4 residues before the CDR3 end; the end is taken from the germline J gene. The method was the immunoSEQ multiplex PCR assay. RNA was extracted from all samples and reverse transcribed into cDNA, which served as template for TCR sequencing. First-strand cDNA was synthesized using SuperScript III with a 2:1 mix of oligo-dT and random hexamers. A synthetic immune receptor repertoire was used to measure amplification bias, and any remaining bias was corrected computationally. Libraries were sequenced on Illumina HiSeq with 60 bp reads covering the CDR3, read from J toward V. In the original analysis: After raw reads were preprocessed to remove errors, the CDR3 was defined following IMGT conventions as running from the conserved cysteine to phenylalanine. Clonality was computed as 1 minus the Shannon entropy, with the entropy normalized by log2 of the number of productive unique TCRs. Whether each scalp clone was CD4 or CD8 was inferred by checking scalp TCRbeta sequences against the CD4 and CD8 repertoires from sorted blood. TCRdb mirrors the immuneACCESS table, restricted to in-frame sequences. Some clones are absent from its copies; in checked studies, under half trace to an unresolved V gene, and the reason for the others is unknown. The V and J calls and clone size were taken over from that table, and D and trimming were inferred from the DNA. The table puts approximately 300,000 clones in this sample, none counted just once. The biggest ten clones account for 1.2% of the sample.

Pooled mouse cutaneous lymph node cells were stained for CD4, CD8alpha, NKG2D, NKG2ACE and other markers and were then sorted on a BD Influx. The CDR3, from cysteine to phenylalanine, totals 15 residues. The 33 bases shown cover part of the CDR3, and their frame starts at base 1. CDR1 and CDR2 are read off the germline V gene as NNHDY and SYVADS. Relative to germline, V is 3 bases shorter and J is 0 bases shorter, with 11 bases between their ends. These data originate in a study of CD8+ T cells in alopecia areata (dated by TCRdb to between 2017 and 2018). Notes on the research overall: Skin from C3H/HeJ donors with spontaneous alopecia (about 6-13 months old) was grafted onto female C3H/HeJ recipients that were 7-10 weeks old. High-throughput TCRbeta sequencing was used to examine T cell clonal expansion in alopecia areata in both the C3H/HeJ mouse model and human patients. Scalp tissue and sorted CD4+ and CD8+ peripheral blood T cells from patchy and totalis/universalis alopecia areata patients and from healthy controls were covered by human TCRbeta sequencing. Clonality in the scalp was compared among normal scalp (n=4), patchy alopecia areata scalp (n=8), and alopecia totalis/universalis scalp (n=8). RNA came from the PAXgene miRNA kit for fixed scalp, the miRNeasy kit for PBMCs, and the RNeasy kit for mouse skin. TCRbeta CDR3 regions were amplified by immunoSEQ multiplex PCR with 35 Vbeta forward and 13 Jbeta reverse primers. General study outcomes and caveats: Resident alphabeta T cells in normal human skin are also sequenced, complicating scalp TCR repertoire analysis, unlike mouse skin dominated by gammadelta T cells. Shared TCR sequences between patients were less evident than in mice, which may be partly attributable to HLA diversity in the patient population. Compared with normal scalp, lesional scalp, particularly in alopecia totalis/universalis, had higher clonality and more expanded CD8+ clones, which suggests antigenic drive.

Sample: CD4+ T cells sorted from a lymph node. The rearrangement joined TRBV13-3 to TRBJ2-3, and the D gene may be TRBD2, 5 bases matching. The sequence was obtained from a C3H/HeJ mouse with alopecia areata. The MHC haplotype that this mouse strain carries is H2-k. The sequenced part of the CDR3 DNA is TGTGCCAGCAGTGGGACTTTTTCTAGTGCAGAA. The encoded protein is CASSGTFSSAE. In full, the CDR3 reads CASSGTFSSAETLYF.